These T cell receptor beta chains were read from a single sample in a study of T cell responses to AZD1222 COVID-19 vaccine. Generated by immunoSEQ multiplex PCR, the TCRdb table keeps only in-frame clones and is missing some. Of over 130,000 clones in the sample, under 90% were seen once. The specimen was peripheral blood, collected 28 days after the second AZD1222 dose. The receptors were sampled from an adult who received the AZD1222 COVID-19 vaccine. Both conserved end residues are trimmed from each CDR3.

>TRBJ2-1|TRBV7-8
ASSLKNEQF
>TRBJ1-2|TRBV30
ACHPDRGVWSYT
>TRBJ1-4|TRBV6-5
ASSPQGGPNEKLF
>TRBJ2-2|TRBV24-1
ATSDNGPTGELF
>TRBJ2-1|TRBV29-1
SVDEGPGYEQF
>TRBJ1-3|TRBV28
ASSPIVRDTIY
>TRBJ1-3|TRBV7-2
ASSLQGPNSGNTIY
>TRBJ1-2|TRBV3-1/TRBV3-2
ASSQERVYYGYT
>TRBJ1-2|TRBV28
ASSNPPNYGYT
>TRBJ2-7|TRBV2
ASRTPSYEQY
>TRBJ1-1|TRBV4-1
ASSQESTRGYTEAF
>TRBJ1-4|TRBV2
ASSEGRPNEKLF
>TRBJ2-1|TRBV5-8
ASSSARTSGWDEQF
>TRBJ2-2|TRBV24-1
ATSAQGSDTGELF
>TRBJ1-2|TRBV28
ASSRPRDRSAYGYT
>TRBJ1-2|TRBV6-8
ANDAAPNYGYT
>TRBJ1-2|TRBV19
ASQSGNYGYT
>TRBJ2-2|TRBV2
ASSSPSGGTGELF
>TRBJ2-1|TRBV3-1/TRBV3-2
ASSQASEQF
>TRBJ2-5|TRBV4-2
ASSQIGTSVDQETQY
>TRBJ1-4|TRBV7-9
ASSLDPLGVLLDEKLF
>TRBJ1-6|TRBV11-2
ASSSIDRGGLGSPLH
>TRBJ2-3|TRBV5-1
ASSLRQDSTDTQY
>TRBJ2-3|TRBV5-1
ASSLSHSSTDTQY
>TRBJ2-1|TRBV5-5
ASSLEAGPYNEQF
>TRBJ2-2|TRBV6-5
ASIGGGLF
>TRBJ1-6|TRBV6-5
ASREDRENSPLH
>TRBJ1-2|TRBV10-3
AIRGTDGYYGYT
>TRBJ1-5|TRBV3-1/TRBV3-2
ASSQVGSGSDQPQH
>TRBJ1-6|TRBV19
ASSIVGQSNSPLH
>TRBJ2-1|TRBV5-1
ASSLGLVNEQF
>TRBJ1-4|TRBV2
ASSEGSGIYEKLF
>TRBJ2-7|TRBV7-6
ASSKLPGSYYEQY
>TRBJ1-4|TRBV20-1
SGGQGEKLF
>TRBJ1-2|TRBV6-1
ASSEAHQFAYGYT
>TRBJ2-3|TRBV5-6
ASSRGRGGTQY
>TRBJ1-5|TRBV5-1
ASSLGDYSNQPQH
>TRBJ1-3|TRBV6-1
ASSESGLKNTIY
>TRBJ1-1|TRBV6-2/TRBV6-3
ASSKVKTEAF
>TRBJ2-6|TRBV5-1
ASSLVSASGANVLT
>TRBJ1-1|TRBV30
AWSPGGQLNTEAF
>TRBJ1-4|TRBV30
AWRAGSEKLF
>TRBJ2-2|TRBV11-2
ASSGTSGITGELF
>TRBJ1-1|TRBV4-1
ASSQRRDRDTEAF
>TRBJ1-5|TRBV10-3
AIKSEDQPQH
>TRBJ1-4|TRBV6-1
ASSEGSSTRVKLF
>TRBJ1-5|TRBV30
AWSTGDWITQPQH
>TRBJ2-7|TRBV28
ASRLAGPNEQY
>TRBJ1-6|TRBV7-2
ASSLRRVNSPLH
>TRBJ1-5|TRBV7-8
ASSIGGANSNQPQH
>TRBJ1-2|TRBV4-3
ASSQDLVLNGYT
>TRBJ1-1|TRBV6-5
ASSPQGAGGTEAF
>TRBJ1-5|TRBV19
ASSIYETGAHLQH
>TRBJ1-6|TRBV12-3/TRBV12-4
ASSLQGTPLH
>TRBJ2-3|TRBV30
AWSVFAGGGTDTQY
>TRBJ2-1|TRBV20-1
SASVASGRRNEQF
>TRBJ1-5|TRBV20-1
SARENQPQH